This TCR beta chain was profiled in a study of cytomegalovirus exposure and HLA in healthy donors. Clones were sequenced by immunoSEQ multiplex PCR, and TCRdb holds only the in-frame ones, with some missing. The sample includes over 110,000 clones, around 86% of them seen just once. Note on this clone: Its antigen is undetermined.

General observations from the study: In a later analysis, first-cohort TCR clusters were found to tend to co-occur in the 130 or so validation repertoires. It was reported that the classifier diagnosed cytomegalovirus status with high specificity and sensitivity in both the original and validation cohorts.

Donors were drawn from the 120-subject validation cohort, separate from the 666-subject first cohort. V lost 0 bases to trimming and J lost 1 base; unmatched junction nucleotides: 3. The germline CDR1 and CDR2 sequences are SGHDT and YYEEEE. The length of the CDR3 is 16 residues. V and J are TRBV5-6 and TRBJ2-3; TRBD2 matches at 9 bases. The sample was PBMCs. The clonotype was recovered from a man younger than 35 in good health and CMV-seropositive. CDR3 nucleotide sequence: TGTGCCAGCAGCTTGGACCCTAGCGGGGGCACAGATACGCAGTATTTT. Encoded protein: CASSLDPSGGTDTQYF.